Shown below are 20 T cell receptor beta chains from a single sample sequenced in a study of OX40 agonist ivuxolimab in advanced cancers. The data were produced by immunoSEQ multiplex PCR, yet TCRdb's version contains in-frame clones alone and is incomplete. The table records about 39,000 clones, around four fifths of them present only once. The specimen was CD4+ or CD8+ T cells sorted from blood, collected in a trial of the OX40 agonist ivuxolimab. These receptors originate from an adult with an advanced solid tumor such as melanoma, head and neck, liver or kidney cancer.

The genes are TRBV27 and TRBJ2-1, with TRBD2 matching over 7 bases. CDR1 and CDR2 from the germline V gene are MNHEY and SMNVEV (reference sequence). This CDR3 region has 16 residues. The V gene end was trimmed by 6 bases and the J gene end by 1 base; junction bases not matched to a gene: 9. Here the CDR3 reads CASSPRPSGSYNEQFF. The CDR3 DNA sequence: TGTGCCAGCAGCCCGAGGCCTAGCGGTTCCTACAATGAGCAGTTCTTC.

This clone was counted a few times. The chain carries TRBV7-8 and TRBJ2-7; D is unclear. Germline CDR1 and CDR2: SGHVS and FQNEAQ. Deletions cut 1 base from V and 4 bases from J, with 14 bases between. This CDR3 has 15 residues. The CDR3: CASSLGWAPAYEQYV. CDR3 coding DNA: TGTGCCAGCAGCTTAGGTTGGGCCCCGGCTTACGAGCAGTACGTC.

The V and J genes are TRBV6-6 and TRBJ2-1; TRBD1 is a possible D gene (6 bases). The V end was cut by 8 bases, the J end by 5 bases, with 22 bases between. Germline V gene lookup returns CDR1 MNHNY and CDR2 SVGAGI (reference sequence). The CDR3 spans 16 residues. CDR3 bases: TGTGCCAGCGAGGGCAGGGGAACGGTACCTAACAATGAGCAGTTCTTC. Protein sequence: CASEGRGTVPNNEQFF.

This clone was found a few times. The gene calls are TRBV7-9 and TRBJ2-2, with TRBD2 matching over 13 bases. The V segment lost 11 bases and the J segment 4 bases; nucleotides outside the gene matches: 7. CDR3 length equals 15 residues. CDR1 is SEHNR and CDR2 is FQNEAQ in the germline V gene (reference sequence). CDR3 coding DNA: TGTGCCTCCTCGAGGACTAGCGGGAGCACCGGGGAGCTGTTTTTT. Translated, it gives CASSRTSGSTGELFF.

The rearrangement links TRBV27 to TRBJ2-1; D remains ambiguous. The germline CDR1 and CDR2 sequences are MNHEY and SMNVEV (reference sequence). The CDR3 totals 15 residues. V lost 5 bases and J lost 0, with 11 bases in between. The CDR3 DNA sequence: TGTGCCAGCAGTCGAAATCCGGGCTCCTACAATGAGCAGTTCTTC. Translating gives CASSRNPGSYNEQFF.

Here the CDR3 DNA reads TGTGCCAGCAGCTTTCAGTCCCAAGAGACCCAGTACTTC. Protein product: CASSFQSQETQYF. The chain uses TRBV7-3 and TRBJ2-5; no clear D. V was cut by 3 bases and J by 1 base, with 6 bases left in between. The CDR3 totals 13 residues. The germline V gene has CDR1 SGHTA and CDR2 FQGTGA.

The rearrangement links TRBV7-9 to TRBJ2-1; 12 positions match TRBD2. The length of the CDR3 is 18 residues. CDR1 is SEHNR and CDR2 is FQNEAQ in the germline V gene (reference sequence). J was trimmed by 0 bases and V by 5 bases; bases with no gene match: 8. The DNA of the CDR3 is TGTGCCAGCAGCGGCTGGACTAGCGGGGTAAGCTCCTACAATGAGCAGTTCTTC. Its protein product is CASSGWTSGVSSYNEQFF.

The chain joins TRBV9 to TRBJ1-1; D gene ambiguous. Looked up from germline, CDR1 is SGDLS and CDR2 is YYNGEE. This CDR3 spans 13 amino acids. V was cut by 0 bases and J by 7 bases, with 10 bases left in between. CDR3 DNA: TGTGCCAGCAGCGTAGGGGTGGAGGTTGAAGCTTTCTTT. Its translation: CASSVGVEVEAFF.

This clone was counted once. J is TRBJ1-5 and V is TRBV9; D unclear. Germline-derived CDR1 and CDR2 are SGDLS and YYNGEE. Trimming pared 4 bases from V and 5 bases from J, leaving 10 bases between. The CDR3 extends over 13 amino acids. The CDR3 region is CASSQTLDQPQHF. The CDR3 nucleotides read TGTGCCAGCAGCCAGACCTTGGATCAGCCCCAGCATTTT.

This clone was detected a few times. V and J are TRBV9 and TRBJ1-3; D not resolved. The CDR3 sequence is 12 residues long. V lost 3 bases to trimming and J lost 3 bases, with 4 bases between them. CDR1 and CDR2 from the germline V gene are SGDLS and YYNGEE. CDR3 DNA sequence: TGTGCCAGCAGCGAGTATGGAAACACCATATATTTT. It specifies CASSEYGNTIYF.

The V call is TRBV5-4, the J call TRBJ1-2; TRBD1 agrees at 10 bases. Germline CDR1 reads SGHNT; CDR2 reads YYREEE (reference sequence). The length of the CDR3 is 15 residues. Germline trimming cut 6 bases from V and 7 bases from J; bases unmatched to any gene: 12. Written as DNA, the CDR3 is TGTGCCAGCAACATTCCGACAGGGGGCGCCGCTGGCTACACCTTC. It codes for CASNIPTGGAAGYTF.

This clone was recorded only once. In DNA, the CDR3 is TGCGCCAGCAGTGAGTCGCACGCCAACAGGGGCCGTCAGCCCCAGCATTTT. It yields the protein CASSESHANRGRQPQHF. The chain uses TRBV10-1 and TRBJ1-5; TRBD1 agrees at 7 bases. The CDR3 sequence is 17 residues long. V gave up 0 bases and J gave up 6 bases; unmatched junction bases: 11. Germline CDR1 and CDR2: WNHNN and SYGVQD (reference sequence).

This chain links TRBV30 with TRBJ1-2; D gene unclear. This CDR3 comprises 15 residues. CDR1 is GTSNPN, CDR2 SVGIG, per germline (reference sequence). Trimming shortened V by 2 bases and J by 6 bases, and 19 bases separated the two germline ends. CDR3 sequence reads: CAWSFPTTGAHGYTF. The CDR3 DNA follows: TGTGCCTGGAGTTTTCCAACTACGGGCGCCCATGGCTACACCTTC.

The CDR3 sequence is CASSQGLAGRGEQFF. The CDR3, as DNA: TGCGCCAGCAGCCAAGGTCTAGCGGGACGGGGTGAGCAGTTCTTC. The rearrangement joins TRBV4-1 to TRBJ2-1, with 9 bases identical to TRBD2. The V gene end was trimmed by 1 base and the J gene end by 9 bases; junction bases not matched to a gene: 7. Germline lookup yields CDR1 MGHRA and CDR2 YSYEKL. The CDR3 spans 15 residues.

This clone was found once. The chain uses TRBV18 and TRBJ2-5, with D tentatively TRBD1 (5 bases). Deletions cut 3 bases from V and 5 bases from J, with 10 bases between. The germline V gene encodes CDR1 KGHSH and CDR2 LQKENI. The CDR3 is made up of 13 amino acids. The CDR3 nucleotides are TGTGCCAGCTCACCGTTACAGGCGGAGACCCAGTACTTC. Its translation: CASSPLQAETQYF.

CDR3 in DNA: TGTGCCACCAGCGTAGACCTCGTAGATACGCAGTATTTT. Its translation: CATSVDLVDTQYF. The V gene is TRBV15, the J gene TRBJ2-3; D gene uncertain. The CDR3 contains 13 residues. Germline CDR1 reads LNHNV; CDR2 reads YYDKDF (reference sequence). The V gene lost 5 bases and the J gene lost 5 bases, with 11 bases spanning the gap. The full variable domain, in which reference TRBV15 and TRBJ2-3 provide the parts outside the CDR3, is DAMVIQNPRYQVTQFGKPVTLSCSQTLNHNVMYWYQQKSSQAPKLLFHYYDKDFNNEADTPDNFQSRRPNTSFCFLDIRSPGLGDTAMYLCATSVDLVDTQYFGPGTRLTVL.

This chain connects TRBV7-3 to TRBJ2-1; 8 nucleotides align to TRBD2. The V gene's germline CDR1 is SGHTA and CDR2 FQGTGA. The J segment lost 4 bases and the V segment lost 0 bases, leaving 5 bases of the junction unmatched. The CDR3 totals 16 residues. The chain's CDR3 is CASSLTGRLAYNEQFF. The DNA of the CDR3 is TGTGCCAGCAGCTTAACAGGGCGACTAGCGTACAATGAGCAGTTCTTC.

The chain recombines TRBV15 with TRBJ2-7; D perhaps matches TRBD1 (6 bases). V lost 3 bases and J lost 3, with 12 bases in between. CDR1 is LNHNV, CDR2 YYDKDF, per germline (reference sequence). The CDR3 covers 14 residues. The CDR3 region is CATSSRTASYEQYF. The CDR3, as DNA: TGTGCCACCAGCAGCAGGACAGCGAGCTACGAGCAGTACTTC. Full variable domain (remainder filled in from reference TRBV15 and TRBJ2-7): DAMVIQNPRYQVTQFGKPVTLSCSQTLNHNVMYWYQQKSSQAPKLLFHYYDKDFNNEADTPDNFQSRRPNTSFCFLDIRSPGLGDTAMYLCATSSRTASYEQYFGPGTRLTVT.

This chain connects TRBV18 to TRBJ2-2; TRBD1 matches at 9 bases. V trimming: 1 base; J trimming: 4 bases; junction bases outside the gene matches: 7. CDR3 size: 17 residues. The germline CDR1 and CDR2 sequences are KGHSH and LQKENI. The CDR3 sequence: CASSPRTTGGITGELFF. The CDR3 bases are TGTGCCAGCTCACCACGGACGACAGGGGGGATCACCGGGGAGCTGTTTTTT.

This clone was picked up a small number of times. The chain employs TRBV5-1 and TRBJ2-1; D unclear. CDR1 is SGHRS and CDR2 is YFSETQ in the germline V gene. The CDR3 covers 14 residues. The V end was cut by 2 bases, the J end by 5 bases, with 11 bases between. The CDR3 nucleotides read TGCGCCAGCAGCTTAGGCCAGCTTAACAATGAGCAGTTCTTC. This encodes CASSLGQLNNEQFF.